One sample yielded the 25 T cell receptor beta chains listed below, sequenced in a study of radiation and T cells in renal cell carcinoma. Indicated time point: blood 2 weeks post-SBRT. Treatment meaning: 15 Gy SBRT to primary tumor, nephrectomy 4 weeks later. The protocol was immunoSEQ multiplex PCR, while the TCRdb copy is restricted to in-frame clones and leaves out a portion. In the table there are around 130,000 clones, approximately 80% of which are singletons. The sequencing here drew on blood, taken from a patient whose treatment included radiotherapy and nephrectomy. These receptors were obtained from a woman aged 60 to 75 with renal cell carcinoma.

The chain carries TRBV15 and TRBJ1-4; D ambiguous. In germline, CDR1 is LNHNV, CDR2 YYDKDF (reference sequence). The CDR3 extends over 15 amino acids. The V gene lost 5 bases and the J gene lost 3 bases, with 13 bases spanning the gap. Here the CDR3 DNA reads TGTGCCACCAGCGCTAGGGCCCGGGCTAATGAAAAACTGTTTTTT. Amino acids: CATSARARANEKLFF.

The V call is TRBV9, the J call TRBJ2-6, with D possibly TRBD1 on 6 matching bases. The CDR3 covers 17 residues. Per the germline V gene, CDR1 is SGDLS and CDR2 is YYNGEE. The V end was cut by 0 bases, the J end by 2 bases, with 12 bases between. The CDR3 loop is CASSVAGTTPGANVLTF. The CDR3 DNA is TGTGCCAGCAGCGTAGCGGGGACAACGCCTGGGGCCAACGTCCTGACTTTC.

The chain has TRBV6-1 and TRBJ2-7; tentative D call: TRBD2 (5 bases). The CDR3 extends over 17 amino acids. The germline gives CDR1 MNHNS, CDR2 SASEGT. Trimming removed 2 bases from V and 0 bases from J, with 17 bases in between. The CDR3 protein is CASSESSAGRFSYEQYF. The CDR3, as DNA: TGTGCCAGCAGTGAATCGTCCGCGGGTCGGTTCTCCTACGAGCAGTACTTC.

The V and J genes are TRBV19 and TRBJ2-4; possible D gene TRBD1, 6 bases. Germline CDR1 LNHDA, CDR2 SQIVND (reference sequence). Trimming took off 6 bases at V and 2 bases at J, with 14 bases between the two ends. The length of the CDR3 is 15 residues. The CDR3 region is CASSPQGFSKNIQYF. The DNA for the CDR3 is TGTGCCAGTAGCCCGCAGGGGTTTTCCAAAAACATTCAGTACTTC.

CDR3 DNA sequence: TGTGCCAGCAGCGTAGCTACCTGGCGGGGGGGCCCCGGGGAGCTGTTTTTT. This gives the protein CASSVATWRGGPGELFF. This chain joins TRBV9 and TRBJ2-2, with 9 nucleotides matching TRBD2. There are 17 residues in the CDR3. The J segment lost 6 bases and the V segment lost 0 bases, leaving 9 bases of the junction unmatched. The germline CDR1 and CDR2 sequences are SGDLS and YYNGEE.

This chain links TRBV18 with TRBJ1-2, with D unclear. The V end lost 1 base, the J end lost 8 bases, and 11 bases lay between the germline ends. CDR1 is KGHSH, CDR2 LQKENI, per germline. The CDR3 contains 13 residues. The CDR3 nucleotides read TGTGCCAGCTCACCACAGGCATCAGTAGGCTACACCTTC. Translated, it gives CASSPQASVGYTF.

The V call is TRBV7-2, the J call TRBJ2-3; 7 nucleotides align to TRBD2. Per germline, CDR1 SGHTA and CDR2 FQGNSA. This CDR3 region has 15 residues. J lost 4 bases, V lost 1 base, and 5 bases had no gene match. CDR3 sequence reads: CASSLDGRWSDTQYF. CDR3 DNA sequence: TGTGCCAGCAGCTTAGACGGGAGGTGGTCAGATACGCAGTATTTT.

The CDR3 DNA reads TGTGCCAGTAGTAAGACAGGGGATCAGCCCCAGCATTTT. The encoded protein is CASSKTGDQPQHF. J is TRBJ1-5 and V is TRBV19, with 8 bases lining up with TRBD1. Germline lookup yields CDR1 LNHDA and CDR2 SQIVND (reference sequence). Germline trimming cut 4 bases from V and 5 bases from J; bases unmatched to any gene: 1. The CDR3 extends over 13 amino acids.

The rearrangement links TRBV19 to TRBJ1-5, with 12 positions matching TRBD1. V dropped 6 bases and J dropped 7; count of bases not matched to a gene: 7. Germline loops: CDR1 LNHDA, CDR2 SQIVND (reference sequence). This CDR3 contains 15 residues. The CDR3 here is CASSGTGGWRQPQHF. CDR3 in DNA: TGTGCCAGTAGCGGGACAGGGGGCTGGCGGCAGCCCCAGCATTTT.

The chain employs TRBV30 and TRBJ1-3, with D unclear. Germline-derived CDR1 and CDR2 are GTSNPN and SVGIG (reference sequence). The V end lost 0 bases, the J end lost 0 bases, and 6 bases lay between the germline ends. The CDR3 runs 14 residues. The CDR3 is CAWSVTFSGNTIYF. The CDR3 DNA is TGTGCCTGGAGTGTAACTTTCTCTGGAAACACCATATATTTT.

The rearrangement joins TRBV6-6 to TRBJ1-1; 7 nucleotides agree with TRBD1. The CDR3 is 15 residues long. V was clipped by 4 bases and J by 1 base; unmatched bases: 6. From germline, CDR1 is MNHNY and CDR2 SVGAGI (reference sequence). Written as DNA, the CDR3 is TGTGCCAGCAGTTCCCTGGACAGGACGAACACTGAAGCTTTCTTT. Translation gives CASSSLDRTNTEAFF.

The rearrangement joins TRBV14 to TRBJ2-7; 14 nucleotides agree with TRBD2. Germline lookup yields CDR1 SGHDN and CDR2 FVKESK. V lost 4 bases and J lost 7; bases outside the gene matches: 6. The CDR3 extends over 15 amino acids. CDR3 residues: CASSPGLAGGGEQYF. CDR3 coding DNA: TGTGCCAGCAGCCCCGGACTAGCGGGAGGAGGTGAGCAGTACTTC.

This sequence joins TRBV7-9 and TRBJ2-7; 7 bases agree with TRBD1. Germline lookup yields CDR1 SEHNR and CDR2 FQNEAQ (reference sequence). The CDR3 runs 15 residues. V dropped 6 bases and J dropped 1; count of bases not matched to a gene: 9. The DNA of the CDR3 is TGTGCCAGCAGTTCGGACAGGTTAAGGTCCTACGAGCAGTACTTC. Protein sequence: CASSSDRLRSYEQYF.

For the CDR3, the DNA is TGTGCCAGCAGCTTAGTAGGCAGGCCAAACCTTCTCTTGAACACTGAAGCTTTCTTT. Translating it yields CASSLVGRPNLLLNTEAFF. The chain carries TRBV11-2 and TRBJ1-1; D unresolved. Germline V gene lookup returns CDR1 SGHAT and CDR2 FQNNGV. The CDR3 sequence is 19 residues long. V gave up 1 base and J gave up 0 bases, with 21 bases separating them.

The gene calls are TRBV10-3 and TRBJ1-2; 12 bases map to TRBD1. From germline, CDR1 is ENHRY and CDR2 SYGVKD. J was trimmed by 8 bases and V by 4 bases; bases with no gene match: 8. The CDR3 is 15 residues long. CDR3 nucleotides: TGTGCCATCAGTGGTGGAGGGACAGGGGGCGACGGCTACACCTTC. Translation gives CAISGGGTGGDGYTF.

The chain employs TRBV9 and TRBJ2-3; TRBD2 aligns across 11 bases. Germline assignment: CDR1 SGDLS and CDR2 YYNGEE. Unmatched junction bases numbered 8, after V lost 5 bases and J lost 6 bases. The CDR3 contains 15 residues. In nucleotides, the CDR3 is TGTGCCAGCAGTGCCGGGACTAGCGGAACGGATACGCAGTATTTT. Protein sequence: CASSAGTSGTDTQYF.

J is TRBJ1-5 and V is TRBV7-2; D uncertain. Per the germline V gene, CDR1 is SGHTA and CDR2 is FQGNSA. Trimming stripped 1 base from V and 0 bases from J, with 4 bases between. The CDR3 contains 14 residues. The CDR3 protein is CASSLVPSNQPQHF. Here the CDR3 DNA reads TGTGCCAGCAGCTTAGTCCCTAGCAATCAGCCCCAGCATTTT.

The rearrangement joins TRBV5-8 to TRBJ2-7; no clear D gene. This CDR3 region has 17 residues. Germline values: CDR1 SGHTS, CDR2 YDEGEE. V lost 2 bases, J lost 1 base, and 19 bases lay in between. The chain's CDR3 is CASSLIGFSYDSYEQYF. CDR3 coding DNA: TGTGCCAGCAGCTTAATAGGGTTCAGCTACGATTCCTACGAGCAGTACTTC. The whole variable domain, filled in from reference TRBV5-8 and TRBJ2-7, reads EAGVTQSPTHLIKTRGQQATLRCSPISGHTSVYWYQQALGLGLQFLLWYDEGEERNRGNFPPRFSGRQFPNYSSELNVNALELEDSALYLCASSLIGFSYDSYEQYFGPGTRLTVT.

This chain uses TRBV5-4 with TRBJ2-1; D unresolved. The V end lost 0 bases, the J end lost 4 bases, and 5 bases lay between the germline ends. This CDR3 region has 13 residues. The germline gives CDR1 SGHNT, CDR2 YYREEE (reference sequence). CDR3 nucleotide sequence: TGTGCCAGCAGCTTGGGGCAGTACAATGAGCAGTTCTTC. This codes for CASSLGQYNEQFF. Supplemented by reference TRBV5-4 and TRBJ2-1, the full variable domain reads ETGVTQSPTHLIKTRGQQVTLRCSSQSGHNTVSWYQQALGQGPQFIFQYYREEENGRGNFPPRFSGLQFPNYSSELNVNALELDDSALYLCASSLGQYNEQFFGPGTRLTVL.

This clone was picked up one time. The chain has TRBV9 and TRBJ2-3; D may be TRBD2 (6 bases). This CDR3 is 16 amino acids long. The germline CDR1 and CDR2 sequences are SGDLS and YYNGEE. The ends were cut back, 2 bases at V and 4 bases at J, with 17 bases in the middle. CDR3 loop: CASSVGGFIGADTQYF. The CDR3 DNA sequence: TGTGCCAGCAGCGTTGGAGGGTTTATCGGCGCAGATACGCAGTATTTT.

The chain joins TRBV6-5 to TRBJ1-1; D gene ambiguous. The CDR3 extends over 15 amino acids. The V end lost 0 bases, the J end lost 6 bases, and 14 bases lay between the germline ends. CDR1 MNHEY and CDR2 SVGAGI come from the germline V gene. CDR3 residues: CASSYSPRLGAEAFF. Written as DNA, the CDR3 is TGTGCCAGCAGTTACTCTCCAAGGCTCGGCGCTGAAGCTTTCTTT.

The rearrangement links TRBV11-2 to TRBJ2-7; D gene uncertain. Germline V CDR1 and CDR2: SGHAT, FQNNGV. CDR3 length: 15 residues. The germline V and J ends were trimmed by 6 bases and 6 bases, with 21 bases remaining between them. CDR3: CASRAIINIIGEQYF. The CDR3 DNA is TGTGCCAGCAGGGCCATCATTAATATTATTGGCGAGCAGTACTTC.

The rearrangement uses TRBV7-6 and TRBJ2-5, with D perhaps TRBD2 (7 bases). Trimming shortened V by 4 bases and J by 4 bases, and 16 bases separated the two germline ends. This CDR3 is built from 15 residues. Germline CDR1 reads SGHVS; CDR2 reads FNYEAQ. For the CDR3, the DNA is TGTGCCAGCAGCTCGGCCGGGGGGCGCACAGAGACCCAGTACTTC. Protein product: CASSSAGGRTETQYF.

The rearrangement uses TRBV6-5 and TRBJ2-1, with a possible D match to TRBD1 (6 bases). Germline loops: CDR1 MNHEY, CDR2 SVGAGI. The CDR3 contains 16 residues. V shed 0 bases and J shed 3 bases, with 12 bases lying between them. DNA for the CDR3: TGTGCCAGCAGTTACTCGGGGCAGGGGAACTACAATGAGCAGTTCTTC. Its translation: CASSYSGQGNYNEQFF.

The chain carries TRBV28 and TRBJ2-7; D is perhaps TRBD1 (6 bases). This CDR3 has 15 residues. Trimming stripped 2 bases from V and 5 bases from J, with 16 bases between. Germline assignment: CDR1 MDHEN and CDR2 SYDVKM. Here the CDR3 reads CASSLGGGPYNEQYF. CDR3 in DNA: TGTGCCAGCAGTTTAGGGGGCGGTCCTTACAACGAGCAGTACTTC.